A selection of T cell receptor beta chains follows, all from one sample in a study of shared clonotypes between healthy human individuals. Assay: immunoSEQ multiplex PCR; the TCRdb copy retains only in-frame clones and omits some. The sample lists roughly 2.5 million clones, around nine tenths occurring once. The sample comprised naive CD4+ T cells sorted from blood. All receptors come from a man aged 18 to 29 in good health. Both conserved end residues are trimmed from each CDR3.

TRBV27 ASSPVRGKDTEAF
TRBV2 ASSAGGASVNEKLF
TRBV5-4 ASSLRQGRNYGYT
TRBV27 ASSSDQTYNSPLH
TRBV6-4 ASRLSPGRGHEQY
TRBV27 ASSPGEGDYGYT
TRBV28 ASRNRDRGLQPQH
TRBV14 ASSLTSPGSLF
TRBV7-9 ASSLVRTGGDLGT
TRBV5-5 ASSSSGTLYEQY
TRBV7-2 ASSLEGGGYT
TRBV10-3 AISELLGSGSNEQF
TRBV5-6 ASSLGSLAGGYEQY
TRBV6-1 ASSRTDTQY